The 3 T cell receptor beta chains listed next were all sequenced from one sample in a study of T-cell memory formation after mild COVID-19. TCRdb re-called the 5' RACE reads through MiXCR, storing one row per CDR3 protein. The sample consists of approximately 150,000 distinct CDR3 sequences, around 15% of them appearing once. The source material was PBMCs or a T cell subset sorted from them (not recorded which). The receptors here all came from an adult woman who had mild COVID-19 (a few samples of this study predate the infection). Cell type and time point are not known.

A few counts support this clonotype. The rearrangement uses TRBV7-2 and TRBJ2-4, with a weak D call TRBD2 (5 bases). CDR1 SGHTA and CDR2 FQGNSA come from the germline V gene. The V gene lost 0 bases and the J gene lost 4 bases, with 7 bases spanning the gap. The CDR3 is made up of 14 amino acids. For the CDR3, the DNA is TGTGCCAGCAGCTTAGCGGGCGGGAAAAACATTCAGTACTTC. Its protein is CASSLAGGKNIQYF.

This clonotype was observed a handful of times. The J gene is TRBJ1-1, the V gene TRBV12-3 or TRBV12-4, with TRBD1 matching over 7 bases. The CDR3 runs 14 residues. V shed 1 base and J 11 bases; nucleotides not matched to a gene: 10. CDR3 residues: CASSLVPEQGWAFF. CDR3 bases: TGTGCCAGCAGTTTAGTCCCCGAACAGGGGTGGGCTTTCTTT.

This clonotype was seen only a few times. This rearrangement joins TRBV6-5 to TRBJ1-1; no firm D call. Germline V gene lookup returns CDR1 MNHEY and CDR2 SVGAGI. V was pared by 8 bases and J by 0 bases, with 10 bases between. The CDR3 is made up of 13 amino acids. CDR3 in DNA: TGTGCCAGCCGGCCCGGCTTGAACACTGAAGCTTTCTTT. Translation gives CASRPGLNTEAFF.